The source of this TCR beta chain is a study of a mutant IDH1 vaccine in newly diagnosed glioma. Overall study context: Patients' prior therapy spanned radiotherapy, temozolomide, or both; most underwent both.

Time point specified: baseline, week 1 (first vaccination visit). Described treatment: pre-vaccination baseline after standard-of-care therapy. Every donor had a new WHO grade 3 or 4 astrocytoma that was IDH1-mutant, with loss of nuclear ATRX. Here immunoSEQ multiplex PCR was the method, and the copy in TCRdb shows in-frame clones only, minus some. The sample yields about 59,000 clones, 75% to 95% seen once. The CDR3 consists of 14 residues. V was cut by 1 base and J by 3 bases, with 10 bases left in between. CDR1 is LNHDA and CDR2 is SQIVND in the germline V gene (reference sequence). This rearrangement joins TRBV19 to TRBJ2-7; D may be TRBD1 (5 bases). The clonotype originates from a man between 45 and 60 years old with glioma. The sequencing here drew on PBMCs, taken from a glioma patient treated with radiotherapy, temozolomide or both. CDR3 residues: CASSIGGRNYEQYF. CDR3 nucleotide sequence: TGTGCCAGTAGTATAGGGGGCAGGAACTACGAGCAGTACTTC.